One and the same sample provided the 29 T cell receptor beta chains below, sequenced in a study of siplizumab effects on memory and regulatory T cells. The table came from immunoSEQ multiplex PCR; TCRdb's copy has only in-frame clones and leaves some out. The sample records tens of thousands of clones, roughly 96% being singletons. Sequencing was done on a sample of naive CD4+ T cells sorted from blood. Receptor source: a human donor in good health.

J is TRBJ2-2 and V is TRBV21-1; TRBD1, the D gene given by the table, was not confirmed from the DNA. TRBV21-1 is classified as a pseudogene. The CDR3 runs to 12 residues. CDR3 DNA sequence: TGTGCCAGCAGCCAGGGGTTCGGGGAGCTGTTTTTT. Its translation: CASSQGFGELFF.

This chain connects TRBV7-3 to TRBJ2-6; TRBD1 matches at 7 bases. The V and J ends lost 4 bases and 1 base, in that order; junction bases with no gene match: 1. Germline V gene sequence: CDR1 SGHTA, CDR2 FQGTGA. This CDR3 contains 15 residues. CDR3 loop: CASSSRGSGANVLTF. The CDR3 region has the DNA TGTGCCAGCAGCTCCAGGGGGTCTGGGGCCAACGTCCTGACTTTC. The full variable domain, rest sourced from reference TRBV7-3 and TRBJ2-6, is GAGVSQTPSNKVTEKGKYVELRCDPISGHTALYWYRQSLGQGPEFLIYFQGTGAADDSGLPNDRFFAVRPEGSVSTLKIQRTERGDSAVYLCASSSRGSGANVLTFGAGSRLTVL.

The chain joins TRBV4-2 to TRBJ2-1; 9 positions agree with TRBD2. The ends lost 5 bases at V and 8 bases at J; junction bases unmatched: 7. Germline V gene sequence: CDR1 LGHNA, CDR2 YNFKEQ. This CDR3 comprises 14 residues. This CDR3 reads CASSVAGAEDEQFF. The DNA for the CDR3 is TGTGCCAGCAGCGTAGCGGGGGCCGAGGATGAGCAGTTCTTC.

The chain joins TRBV2 to TRBJ2-2; D gene unclear. Germline loops: CDR1 SNHLY, CDR2 FYNNEI. With 5 bases removed from V and 4 bases from J, the gap between germline ends came to 14 bases. The length of the CDR3 is 15 residues. Here the CDR3 reads CASSKDTRITGELFF. CDR3 in DNA: TGTGCCAGCAGTAAAGACACCCGTATCACCGGGGAGCTGTTTTTT.

This chain connects TRBV19 to TRBJ2-3; D may be TRBD1 or TRBD2 (5 bases each). The CDR3 length is 16 residues. V lost 6 bases, J lost 0 bases, and 16 bases lay in between. Germline V CDR1 and CDR2: LNHDA, SQIVND (reference sequence). CDR3 coding DNA: TGTGCCAGTAGACGGTTGGGGGATCCTAGCACAGATACGCAGTATTTT. Translated, it gives CASRRLGDPSTDTQYF.

The chain employs TRBV5-1 and TRBJ2-1; TRBD1 might be the D (6 bases). The CDR3 contains 16 residues. V shed 3 bases and J shed 6 bases, with 19 bases lying between them. CDR1 and CDR2 (germline): SGHRS, YFSETQ. DNA for the CDR3: TGCGCCAGCAGCTGGAGAGGGACACCAGAGCCCAATGAGCAGTTCTTC. This codes for CASSWRGTPEPNEQFF.

This chain joins TRBV18 and TRBJ1-2; D possibly corresponds to TRBD1 (5 bases). CDR1 is KGHSH, CDR2 LQKENI, per germline. This CDR3 contains 14 residues. Trimming took off 1 base at V and 5 bases at J, with 11 bases between the two ends. The CDR3: CASSPRLGQYGYTF. The DNA for the CDR3 is TGTGCCAGCTCACCACGCTTAGGACAATATGGCTACACCTTC. The full variable domain, its missing parts supplied by reference TRBV18 and TRBJ1-2, is NAGVMQNPRHLVRRRGQEARLRCSPMKGHSHVYWYRQLPEEGLKFMVYLQKENIIDESGMPKERFSAEFPKEGPSILRIQQVVRGDSAAYFCASSPRLGQYGYTFGSGTRLTVV.

The rearrangement joins TRBV27 to TRBJ1-5; D is unresolved. The V and J ends lost 2 bases and 7 bases respectively, with 15 bases between them. Per germline, CDR1 MNHEY and CDR2 SMNVEV (reference sequence). The CDR3 is 15 amino acids. The CDR3 DNA reads TGTGCCAGCAGTTTAGAGGGAGGGCCCCGGCAGCCCCAGCATTTT. This encodes CASSLEGGPRQPQHF.

The chain recombines TRBV6-5 with TRBJ1-6; D uncertain. The CDR3 is made up of 13 amino acids. The V gene lost 6 bases and the J gene lost 8 bases, with 11 bases spanning the gap. Germline loops: CDR1 MNHEY, CDR2 SVGAGI. The CDR3 DNA sequence: TGTGCCAGCAGCCCCCAAGGCGATTCACCCCTCCACTTT. Amino acid sequence: CASSPQGDSPLHF.

The chain has TRBV7-2 and TRBJ1-2; D is undetermined. Germline V gene data show CDR1 as SGHTA and CDR2 as FQGNSA. Between the trimmed V and J ends, which lost 5 bases and 8 bases, there was a span of 18 bases. This CDR3 is 14 amino acids long. CDR3 sequence (DNA): TGTGCCAGCAGCCCTCCAGGTGATTTTGTCGGCTACACCTTC. As protein: CASSPPGDFVGYTF. Filled out from reference TRBV7-2 and TRBJ1-2, the complete variable domain reads GAGVSQSPSNKVTEKGKDVELRCDPISGHTALYWYRQSLGQGLEFLIYFQGNSAPDKSGLPSDRFSAERTGGSVSTLTIQRTQQEDSAVYLCASSPPGDFVGYTFGSGTRLTVV.

The V and J genes are TRBV5-1 and TRBJ2-5; a possible D gene is TRBD2 (5 bases). The V gene lost 0 bases and the J gene lost 2 bases, with 14 bases spanning the gap. The CDR3 totals 16 residues. Germline CDR1 and CDR2: SGHRS and YFSETQ. The CDR3 region has the DNA TGCGCCAGCAGCTTGGCCGTTGGGAGCGCGCAAGAGACCCAGTACTTC. It translates to CASSLAVGSAQETQYF.

The V and J genes are TRBV6-5 and TRBJ2-3; D is unclear. The germline V and J ends were trimmed by 0 bases and 4 bases, with 11 bases remaining between them. The CDR3 contains 15 residues. The germline CDR1 and CDR2 sequences are MNHEY and SVGAGI. DNA for the CDR3: TGTGCCAGCAGTTACTCGAAGGGTAGGGCAGATACGCAGTATTTT. Translating gives CASSYSKGRADTQYF.

The V call is TRBV11-2, the J call TRBJ2-3, with D perhaps matching TRBD2 (6 bases). This CDR3 has 16 residues. CDR1 and CDR2 (germline): SGHAT, FQNNGV. Trimming shortened V by 3 bases and J by 1 base, and 14 bases separated the two germline ends. Here the CDR3 DNA reads TGTGCCAGCAGCTTCACCTCCGGGGGAGGCACAGATACGCAGTATTTT. Its translation is CASSFTSGGGTDTQYF.

This rearrangement joins TRBV5-1 to TRBJ2-2; 8 bases fit TRBD1. Germline V gene data show CDR1 as SGHRS and CDR2 as YFSETQ. The ends lost 4 bases at V and 3 bases at J; junction bases unmatched: 14. The CDR3 runs 18 residues. CDR3 loop: CASSRRQGILEDTGELFF. CDR3 sequence (DNA): TGCGCCAGCAGCCGGCGACAGGGGATCCTCGAGGACACCGGGGAGCTGTTTTTT.

The V call is TRBV7-3, the J call TRBJ2-3, with 10 bases that match TRBD1. Germline loops: CDR1 SGHTA, CDR2 FQGTGA. V shed 5 bases and J 5 bases; nucleotides not matched to a gene: 7. The CDR3 is 15 amino acids. DNA of the CDR3: TGTGCCAGCAGCACCGGGACAGGGGCTGGAGATACGCAGTATTTT. This codes for CASSTGTGAGDTQYF.

The chain couples TRBV10-1 to TRBJ2-2; 7 bases fit TRBD1. Germline trimming cut 3 bases from V and 4 bases from J; bases unmatched to any gene: 5. The CDR3 is made up of 15 amino acids. Germline CDR1 and CDR2: WNHNN and SYGVQD (reference sequence). CDR3 sequence: CASSEGGAGTGELFF. The CDR3, as DNA: TGCGCCAGCAGTGAAGGGGGCGCGGGCACCGGGGAGCTGTTTTTT.

The chain employs TRBV6-4 and TRBJ1-3; D possibly corresponds to TRBD1 (6 bases). There are 14 residues in the CDR3. CDR1 is MRHNA, CDR2 SNTAGT, per germline. Trimming removed 6 bases at V and 4 bases at J, with 13 bases between. CDR3 bases: TGTGCCAGCAGCAAACAGGGAGTCGGAAACACCATATATTTT. It yields the protein CASSKQGVGNTIYF.

V gene TRBV6-1 combines with J gene TRBJ2-7; 8 nucleotides agree with TRBD2. Per germline, CDR1 MNHNS and CDR2 SASEGT. J lost 4 bases, V lost 1 base, and 3 bases had no gene match. The CDR3 is made up of 14 amino acids. This chain's CDR3 is CASSEGTSLYEQYF. The CDR3 DNA reads TGTGCCAGCAGTGAAGGGACTAGCCTTTACGAGCAGTACTTC.

This clone showed up just a few times. V gene TRBV18 combines with J gene TRBJ1-6; D is perhaps TRBD1 (5 bases). Germline V gene lookup returns CDR1 KGHSH and CDR2 LQKENI. V was pared by 5 bases and J by 7 bases, with 15 bases between. There are 15 residues in the CDR3. CDR3 sequence (DNA): TGTGCCAGCTCATACTCCGGGACCCAGAATTCACCCCTCCACTTT. This sequence encodes CASSYSGTQNSPLHF.

The chain carries TRBV2 and TRBJ2-7; D remains unclear. Germline lookup yields CDR1 SNHLY and CDR2 FYNNEI. Trimming removed 5 bases at V and 5 bases at J, with 10 bases between. This CDR3 is 12 amino acids long. This CDR3 is CASSPSEDEQYF. CDR3 sequence (DNA): TGTGCCAGCAGTCCCAGCGAGGACGAGCAGTACTTC.

The CDR3 loop is CASSPTTDQETQYF. CDR3 DNA sequence: TGTGCCAGCTCACCAACGACAGATCAAGAGACCCAGTACTTC. The rearrangement links TRBV18 to TRBJ2-5; tentative D call: TRBD1 (5 bases). Per the germline V gene, CDR1 is KGHSH and CDR2 is LQKENI. Trimming stripped 2 bases from V and 2 bases from J, with 9 bases between. The CDR3 is 14 amino acids.

The V gene is TRBV19, the J gene TRBJ2-2; 16 bases align to TRBD2. This CDR3 region has 19 residues. J gave up 7 bases and V 5 bases, and 13 bases lay outside the gene matches. Germline V gene data show CDR1 as LNHDA and CDR2 as SQIVND (reference sequence). CDR3 DNA: TGTGCCAGTAGTCCTGCCCCCGGGACTAGCGGGGGGGCAGGCGGGGAGCTGTTTTTT. Amino acid sequence: CASSPAPGTSGGAGGELFF. Drawing the rest from reference TRBV19 and TRBJ2-2, the complete variable domain is DGGITQSPKYLFRKEGQNVTLSCEQNLNHDAMYWYRQDPGQGLRLIYYSQIVNDFQKGDIAEGYSVSREKKESFPLTVTSAQKNPTAFYLCASSPAPGTSGGAGGELFFGEGSRLTVL.

This rearrangement joins TRBV5-6 to TRBJ2-5; 7 bases are shared with TRBD2. The CDR3 spans 15 residues. Per germline, CDR1 SGHDT and CDR2 YYEEEE. Losses at the gene ends were 3 bases for V and 5 bases for J; bases not matched to a gene: 10. DNA of the CDR3: TGTGCCAGCAGCTGGTGGGGGAGGGGCAGCGAGACCCAGTACTTC. Encoded protein: CASSWWGRGSETQYF.

This clone occurred once. The V gene is TRBV7-3, the J gene TRBJ1-4; maybe TRBD1 (5 bases). The CDR3 is 20 residues long. The V gene's germline CDR1 is SGHTA and CDR2 FQGTGA. Trimming left V 5 bases short and J 8 bases short, with 33 bases between. The CDR3 protein is CASSASLRRSTRGFGEKLFF. The CDR3 region has the DNA TGTGCCAGCAGCGCGAGCTTAAGACGCAGTACGCGGGGGTTTGGCGAAAAACTGTTTTTT.

J is TRBJ2-3 and V is TRBV5-4; D not resolved. The CDR3 consists of 12 residues. Germline CDR1 SGHNT, CDR2 YYREEE (reference sequence). Trimming took off 4 bases at V and 4 bases at J, with 7 bases between the two ends. CDR3 residues: CASSINPDTQYF. In DNA, the CDR3 is TGTGCCAGCAGCATCAACCCAGATACGCAGTATTTT.

The chain uses TRBV18 and TRBJ1-1; D not resolved. The CDR3 spans 13 residues. The ends were cut back, 5 bases at V and 6 bases at J, with 13 bases in the middle. Germline CDR1 KGHSH, CDR2 LQKENI. Written as DNA, the CDR3 is TGTGCCAGCTCATCCCTAGCGCAGGCTGAAGCTTTCTTT. It translates to CASSSLAQAEAFF. The full variable domain, in which reference TRBV18 and TRBJ1-1 provide the parts outside the CDR3, is NAGVMQNPRHLVRRRGQEARLRCSPMKGHSHVYWYRQLPEEGLKFMVYLQKENIIDESGMPKERFSAEFPKEGPSILRIQQVVRGDSAAYFCASSSLAQAEAFFGQGTRLTVV.

This chain connects TRBV11-1 to TRBJ2-1, with 10 bases matching TRBD2. V lost 3 bases, J lost 10 bases, and 9 bases stayed unmatched. CDR3 length: 15 amino acids. The germline V gene encodes CDR1 SGHAT and CDR2 FQDESV (reference sequence). CDR3 sequence reads: CASSFSAGGRLEQFF. CDR3 sequence (DNA): TGTGCCAGCAGCTTTTCAGCGGGGGGGCGCTTAGAGCAGTTCTTC.

V gene TRBV4-3 combines with J gene TRBJ1-3; TRBD1 aligns across 9 bases. V lost 4 bases to trimming and J lost 2 bases; unmatched junction nucleotides: 0. Germline CDR1 LGHNA, CDR2 YSLEER. The length of the CDR3 is 14 residues. The chain's CDR3 is CASSRTGAGNTIYF. The CDR3 DNA is TGCGCCAGCAGCCGGACAGGGGCTGGAAACACCATATATTTT.

The rearrangement joins TRBV12-5 to TRBJ2-1; D is ambiguous. The germline V gene encodes CDR1 LGHNT and CDR2 FRNRAP. The V gene lost 2 bases and the J gene lost 0 bases, with 8 bases spanning the gap. This CDR3 has 15 residues. The CDR3 is CASGLTVSSYNEQFF. The CDR3 region has the DNA TGTGCTAGTGGTTTGACTGTAAGCTCCTACAATGAGCAGTTCTTC.